This note documents a single TCR beta chain sequence. The data belong to a study of blood T cell repertoires in COVID-19. Overall study: Samples of COVID-19 (acute and convalescent) were obtained from the United States, Italy and Spain.

In the authors' methods: The authors estimated nucleated cell counts from reference gene primer amplification. Using immunoSEQ multiplex PCR, the repertoire was profiled, and TCRdb retains in-frame clones only, with some absent. V and J calls and clone size are given by that table; D and trimming were obtained from the DNA. The sample lists around 80,000 clones; around 82% were seen once. Germline V gene lookup returns CDR1 SGHAT and CDR2 FQNNGV. Trimming removed 5 bases from V and 1 base from J, with 8 bases in between. The CDR3 length is 13 residues. Material: peripheral blood. This TCR was recovered from a man in his 60s with acute or convalescent COVID-19. The rearrangement links TRBV11-2 to TRBJ2-5, with D hard to call. CDR3 in DNA: TGTGCCAGCAGCAACCTGCGCCAAGAGACCCAGTACTTC. Translated: CASSNLRQETQYF.